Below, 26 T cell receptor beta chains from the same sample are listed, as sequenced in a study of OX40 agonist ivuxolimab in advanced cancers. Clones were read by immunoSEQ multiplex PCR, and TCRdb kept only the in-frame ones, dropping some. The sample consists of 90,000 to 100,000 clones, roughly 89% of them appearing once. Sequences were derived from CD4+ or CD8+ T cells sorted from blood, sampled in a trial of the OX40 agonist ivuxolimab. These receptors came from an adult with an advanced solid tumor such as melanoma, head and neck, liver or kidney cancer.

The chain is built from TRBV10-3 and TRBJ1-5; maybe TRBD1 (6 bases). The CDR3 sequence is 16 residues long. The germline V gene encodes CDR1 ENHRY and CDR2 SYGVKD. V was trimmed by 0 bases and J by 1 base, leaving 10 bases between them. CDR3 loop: CAISESQGKSNQPQHF. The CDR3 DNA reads TGTGCCATCAGTGAGTCGCAGGGGAAGAGCAATCAGCCCCAGCATTTT.

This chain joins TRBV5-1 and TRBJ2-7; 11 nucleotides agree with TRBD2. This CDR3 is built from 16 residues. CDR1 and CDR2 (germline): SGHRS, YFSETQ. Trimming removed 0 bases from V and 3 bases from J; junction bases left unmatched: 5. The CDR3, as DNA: TGCGCCAGCAGCTTGGGGGGACTAGCGGATCACTACGAGCAGTACTTC. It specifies CASSLGGLADHYEQYF.

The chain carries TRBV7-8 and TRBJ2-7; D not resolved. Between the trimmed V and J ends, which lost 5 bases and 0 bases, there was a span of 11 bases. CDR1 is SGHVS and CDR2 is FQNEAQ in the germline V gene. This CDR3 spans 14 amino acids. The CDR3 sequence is CASSLVGISYEQYF. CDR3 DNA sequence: TGTGCCAGCAGCCTAGTTGGCATCTCCTACGAGCAGTACTTC. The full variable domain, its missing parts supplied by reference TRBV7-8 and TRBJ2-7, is GAGVSQSPRYKVAKRGQDVALRCDPISGHVSLFWYQQALGQGPEFLTYFQNEAQLDKSGLPSDRFFAERPEGSVSTLKIQRTQQEDSAVYLCASSLVGISYEQYFGPGTRLTVT.

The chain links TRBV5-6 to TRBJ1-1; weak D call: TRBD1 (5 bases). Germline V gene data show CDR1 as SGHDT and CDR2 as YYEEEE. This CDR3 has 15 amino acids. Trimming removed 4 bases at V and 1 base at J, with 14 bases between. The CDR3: CASSEQRGRNTEAFF. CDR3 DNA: TGTGCCAGCAGCGAGCAGAGGGGCCGGAACACTGAAGCTTTCTTT.

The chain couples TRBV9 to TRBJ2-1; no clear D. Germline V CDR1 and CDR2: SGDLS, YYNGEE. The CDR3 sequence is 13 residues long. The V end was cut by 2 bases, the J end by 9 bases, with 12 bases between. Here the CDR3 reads CASSVHQIREQFF. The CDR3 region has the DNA TGTGCCAGCAGCGTCCACCAAATTCGTGAGCAGTTCTTC.

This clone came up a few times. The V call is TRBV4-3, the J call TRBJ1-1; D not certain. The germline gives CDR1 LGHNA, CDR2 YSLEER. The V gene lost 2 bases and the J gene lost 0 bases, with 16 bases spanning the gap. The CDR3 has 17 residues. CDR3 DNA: TGCGCCAGCAGCCAAAGAAGGGCCACGGGCCTGAACACTGAAGCTTTCTTT. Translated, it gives CASSQRRATGLNTEAFF.

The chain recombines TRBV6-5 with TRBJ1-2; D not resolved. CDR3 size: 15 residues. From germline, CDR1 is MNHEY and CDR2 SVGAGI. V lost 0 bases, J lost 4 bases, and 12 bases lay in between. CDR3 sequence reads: CASSYSDGRSYGYTF. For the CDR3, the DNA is TGTGCCAGCAGTTACTCAGACGGCAGATCCTATGGCTACACCTTC.

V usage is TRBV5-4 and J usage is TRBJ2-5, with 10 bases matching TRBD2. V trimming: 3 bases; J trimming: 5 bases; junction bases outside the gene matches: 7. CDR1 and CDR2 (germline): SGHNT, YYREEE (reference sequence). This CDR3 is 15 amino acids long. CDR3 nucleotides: TGTGCCAGCAGCTCTTCAGCGGGAGGGGGGGAGACCCAGTACTTC. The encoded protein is CASSSSAGGGETQYF.

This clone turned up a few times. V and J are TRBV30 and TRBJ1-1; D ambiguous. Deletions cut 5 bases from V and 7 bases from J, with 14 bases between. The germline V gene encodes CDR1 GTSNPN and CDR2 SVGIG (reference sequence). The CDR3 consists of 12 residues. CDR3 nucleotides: TGTGCCTGGGTTAGAGGGTTTGGTGAAGCTTTCTTT. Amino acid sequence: CAWVRGFGEAFF.

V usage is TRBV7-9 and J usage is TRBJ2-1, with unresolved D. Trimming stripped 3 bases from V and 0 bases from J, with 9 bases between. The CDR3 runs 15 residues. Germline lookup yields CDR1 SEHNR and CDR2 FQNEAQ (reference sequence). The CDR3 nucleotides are TGTGCCAGCAGCTTCTCGTATCGCTCCTACAATGAGCAGTTCTTC. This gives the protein CASSFSYRSYNEQFF.

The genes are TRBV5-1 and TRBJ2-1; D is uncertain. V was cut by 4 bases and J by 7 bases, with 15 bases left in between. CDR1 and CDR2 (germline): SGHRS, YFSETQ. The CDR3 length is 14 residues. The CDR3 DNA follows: TGCGCCAGCAGCCCCCTTATTATAGGTAATGAGCAGTTCTTC. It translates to CASSPLIIGNEQFF.

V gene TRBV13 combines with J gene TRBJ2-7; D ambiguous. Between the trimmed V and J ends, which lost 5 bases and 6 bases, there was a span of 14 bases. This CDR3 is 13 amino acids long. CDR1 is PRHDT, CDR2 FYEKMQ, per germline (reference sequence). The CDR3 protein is CASSRTAVGEQYF. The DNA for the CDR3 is TGTGCCAGCAGCCGTACGGCAGTGGGCGAGCAGTACTTC.

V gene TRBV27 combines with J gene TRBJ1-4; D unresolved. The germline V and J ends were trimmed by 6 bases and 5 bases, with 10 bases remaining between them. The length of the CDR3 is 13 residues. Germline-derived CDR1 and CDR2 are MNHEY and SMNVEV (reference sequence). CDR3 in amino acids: CASRDPINEKLFF. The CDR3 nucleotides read TGTGCCAGCAGGGACCCTATAAATGAAAAACTGTTTTTT.

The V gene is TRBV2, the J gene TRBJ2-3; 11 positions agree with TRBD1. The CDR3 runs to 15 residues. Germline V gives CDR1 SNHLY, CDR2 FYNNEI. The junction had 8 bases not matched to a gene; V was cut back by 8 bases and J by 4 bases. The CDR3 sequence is CASRRDRGSADTQYF. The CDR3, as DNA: TGTGCCAGCCGCCGGGACAGGGGGTCGGCAGATACGCAGTATTTT.

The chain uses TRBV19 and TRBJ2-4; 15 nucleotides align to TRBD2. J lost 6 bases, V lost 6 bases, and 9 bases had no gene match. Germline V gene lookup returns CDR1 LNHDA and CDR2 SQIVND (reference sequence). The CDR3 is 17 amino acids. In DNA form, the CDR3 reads TGTGCCAGTAGCCGGGGACTAGCGGGAGGCGGGGGAAACATTCAGTACTTC. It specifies CASSRGLAGGGGNIQYF. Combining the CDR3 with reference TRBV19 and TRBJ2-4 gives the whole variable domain DGGITQSPKYLFRKEGQNVTLSCEQNLNHDAMYWYRQDPGQGLRLIYYSQIVNDFQKGDIAEGYSVSREKKESFPLTVTSAQKNPTAFYLCASSRGLAGGGGNIQYFGAGTRLSVL.

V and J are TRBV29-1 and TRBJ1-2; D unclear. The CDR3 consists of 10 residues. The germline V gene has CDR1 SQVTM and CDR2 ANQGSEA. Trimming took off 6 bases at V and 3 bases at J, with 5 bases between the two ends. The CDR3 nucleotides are TGCAGCGTGCAAGACTATGGCTACACCTTC. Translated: CSVQDYGYTF.

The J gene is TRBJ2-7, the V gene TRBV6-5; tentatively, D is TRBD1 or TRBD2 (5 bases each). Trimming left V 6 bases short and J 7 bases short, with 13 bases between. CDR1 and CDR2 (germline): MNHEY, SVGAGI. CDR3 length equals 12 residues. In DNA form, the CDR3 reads TGTGCCAGCAGCTTACGGGGCGGGGAGCAGTACTTC. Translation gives CASSLRGGEQYF.

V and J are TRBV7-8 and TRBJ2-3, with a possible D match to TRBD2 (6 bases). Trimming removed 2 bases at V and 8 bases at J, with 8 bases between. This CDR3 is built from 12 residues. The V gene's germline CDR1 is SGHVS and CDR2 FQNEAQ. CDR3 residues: CASSLRRGTQYF. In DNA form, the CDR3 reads TGTGCCAGCAGCTTAAGGCGGGGTACGCAGTATTTT.

The CDR3 DNA reads TGTGCCAGCAGCCCCGGGACAGGGGTAGGGAACACTGAAGCTTTCTTT. It translates to CASSPGTGVGNTEAFF. The V gene is TRBV7-2, the J gene TRBJ1-1, with 10 bases fitting TRBD1. The CDR3 spans 16 residues. In germline, CDR1 is SGHTA, CDR2 FQGNSA. V was pared by 5 bases and J by 1 base, with 7 bases of the junction left unmatched.

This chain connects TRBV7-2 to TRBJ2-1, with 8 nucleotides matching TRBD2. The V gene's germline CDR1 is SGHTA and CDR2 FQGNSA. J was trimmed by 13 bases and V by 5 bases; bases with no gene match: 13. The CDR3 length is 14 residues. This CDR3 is CASSPERDSGAQFF. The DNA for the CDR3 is TGTGCCAGCAGCCCAGAACGGGATAGCGGGGCCCAGTTCTTC. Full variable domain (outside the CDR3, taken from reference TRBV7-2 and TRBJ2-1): GAGVSQSPSNKVTEKGKDVELRCDPISGHTALYWYRQSLGQGLEFLIYFQGNSAPDKSGLPSDRFSAERTGGSVSTLTIQRTQQEDSAVYLCASSPERDSGAQFFGPGTRLTVL.

The CDR3 DNA sequence: TGCGCCAGCAGCTCACTAGCGGAGACCTACGAGCAGTACTTC. This gives the protein CASSSLAETYEQYF. The genes are TRBV5-1 and TRBJ2-7, with 8 positions matching TRBD2. CDR3 size: 14 residues. The germline V gene encodes CDR1 SGHRS and CDR2 YFSETQ. With 3 bases clipped from V and 2 bases from J, the junction kept 4 bases outside the gene matches. The full variable domain, rest sourced from reference TRBV5-1 and TRBJ2-7, is KAGVTQTPRYLIKTRGQQVTLSCSPISGHRSVSWYQQTPGQGLQFLFEYFSETQRNKGNFPGRFSGRQFSNSRSEMNVSTLELGDSALYLCASSSLAETYEQYFGPGTRLTVT.

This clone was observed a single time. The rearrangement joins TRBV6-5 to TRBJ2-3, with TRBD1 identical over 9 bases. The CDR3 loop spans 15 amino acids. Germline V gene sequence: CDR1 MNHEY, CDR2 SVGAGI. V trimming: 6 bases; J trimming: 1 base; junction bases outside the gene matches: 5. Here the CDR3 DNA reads TGTGCCAGCAGCCCACAGGGGGCCGGCACAGATACGCAGTATTTT. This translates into CASSPQGAGTDTQYF.

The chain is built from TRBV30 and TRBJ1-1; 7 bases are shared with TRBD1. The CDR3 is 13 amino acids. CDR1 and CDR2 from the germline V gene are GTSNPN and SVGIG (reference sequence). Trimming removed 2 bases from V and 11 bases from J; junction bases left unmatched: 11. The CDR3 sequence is CAWSQGGARSAFF. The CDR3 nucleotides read TGTGCCTGGAGTCAGGGGGGGGCTAGATCGGCTTTCTTT.

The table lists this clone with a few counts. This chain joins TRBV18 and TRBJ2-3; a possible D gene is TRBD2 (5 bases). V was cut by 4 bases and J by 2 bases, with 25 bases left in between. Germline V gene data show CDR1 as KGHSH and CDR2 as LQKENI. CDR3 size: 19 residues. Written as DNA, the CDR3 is TGTGCCAGCTCACAAAACGGTGTTGGTAGAACTAGAGACACAGATACGCAGTATTTT. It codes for CASSQNGVGRTRDTDTQYF.

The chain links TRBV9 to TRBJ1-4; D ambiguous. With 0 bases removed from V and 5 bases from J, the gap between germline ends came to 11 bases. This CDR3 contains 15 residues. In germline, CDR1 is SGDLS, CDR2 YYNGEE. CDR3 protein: CASSVGFGWNEKLFF. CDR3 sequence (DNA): TGTGCCAGCAGCGTAGGGTTTGGGTGGAATGAAAAACTGTTTTTT.

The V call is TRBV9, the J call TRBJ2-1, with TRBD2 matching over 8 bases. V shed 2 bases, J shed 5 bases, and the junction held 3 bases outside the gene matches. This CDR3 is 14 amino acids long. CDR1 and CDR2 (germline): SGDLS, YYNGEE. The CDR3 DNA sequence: TGTGCCAGCAGCGTCTCGGGAGGGGACAATGAGCAGTTCTTC. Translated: CASSVSGGDNEQFF.